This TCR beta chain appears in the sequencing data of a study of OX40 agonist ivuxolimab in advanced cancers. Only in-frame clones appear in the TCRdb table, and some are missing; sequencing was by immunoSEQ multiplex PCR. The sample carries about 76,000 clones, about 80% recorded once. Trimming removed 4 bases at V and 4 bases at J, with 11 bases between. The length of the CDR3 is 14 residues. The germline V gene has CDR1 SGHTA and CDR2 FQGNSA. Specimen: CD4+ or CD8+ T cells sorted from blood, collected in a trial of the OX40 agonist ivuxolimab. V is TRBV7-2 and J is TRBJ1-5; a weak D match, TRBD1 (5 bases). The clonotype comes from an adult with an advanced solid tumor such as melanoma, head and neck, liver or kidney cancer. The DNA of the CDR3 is TGTGCCAGCAGCTCCCGGGACCGGAATCAGCCCCAGCATTTT. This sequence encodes CASSSRDRNQPQHF.